The clone carrying this TCR beta chain was detected ten times or more. Its antigen is currently unknown. The ends lost 7 bases at V and 9 bases at J; junction bases unmatched: 10. The CDR3 covers 14 residues. TCRdb re-called the RT-PCR reads with MiXCR, one entry per CDR3 protein. The profile shows approximately 170,000 distinct CDR3 sequences, about 12% of them singletons. The data belong to a study of response to subunit inactivated influenza vaccine. Study-level findings and limits: With each seasonal influenza vaccination, the authors suggested, few new T cells are recruited.

These data are also associated with another study on T cells expressing NK-cell markers. This second report adds: In generating TCR beta cDNA, 5'RACE template switching with UMIs was used. Seven sequenced donors out of eight were HCMV-seropositive, one seronegative. These same clonotypes (in several donors) also led the CD3+CD56-NKG2C+ fraction.

This sequence joins TRBV12-3 or TRBV12-4 and TRBJ2-1; TRBD2 agrees at 9 bases. This receptor was taken from a man in his forties or fifties who received an inactivated influenza vaccine. Specimen: CD8+ T cells sorted from PBMCs, collected 12 days after vaccination. In DNA, the CDR3 is TGTGCCAGCACCACTGCGGGAGGGCCAGGTGAGCAGTTCTTC. It codes for CASTTAGGPGEQFF.